This entry lists 28 T cell receptor beta chains sequenced from one sample in a study of cytomegalovirus exposure and HLA in healthy donors. The PCR employed 60 Vbeta primers together with 13 Jbeta primers. The table came from immunoSEQ multiplex PCR; TCRdb's copy has only in-frame clones and leaves some out. The sample has over 100,000 clones; the top ten hold over 1.5%. Sequencing used PBMCs. The source of these receptors is a man aged 18 to 35 in good health and CMV-seronegative.

The gene calls are TRBV19 and TRBJ1-1; 8 positions agree with TRBD1. Unmatched junction bases numbered 10, after V lost 6 bases and J lost 4 bases. The CDR3 is 15 residues long. CDR1 is LNHDA and CDR2 is SQIVND in the germline V gene (reference sequence). The CDR3 sequence: CASRKGDRFFTEAFF. CDR3 DNA: TGTGCCAGTAGAAAAGGGGACAGGTTCTTCACTGAAGCTTTCTTT.

The chain carries TRBV5-1 and TRBJ1-2, with 8 bases matching TRBD1. Per the germline V gene, CDR1 is SGHRS and CDR2 is YFSETQ. With V trimmed by 2 bases and J by 8 bases, 8 bases remained unmatched. The CDR3 totals 14 residues. CDR3 residues: CASSLAGTGGGYTF. The CDR3 DNA reads as TGCGCCAGCAGCTTAGCGGGGACAGGAGGAGGCTACACCTTC.

J is TRBJ2-5 and V is TRBV5-6; 7 nucleotides line up with TRBD1. CDR1 is SGHDT and CDR2 is YYEEEE in the germline V gene. Unmatched junction bases numbered 19, after V lost 4 bases and J lost 4 bases. This CDR3 has 18 amino acids. In DNA form, the CDR3 reads TGTGCCAGCAGCCCCATACCCTCAGGGGGTAGGGAAGGAGAGACCCAGTACTTC. This codes for CASSPIPSGGREGETQYF.

This chain connects TRBV9 to TRBJ1-2; D is unresolved. The CDR3 length is 15 residues. Germline CDR1 reads SGDLS; CDR2 reads YYNGEE. V was clipped by 0 bases and J by 0 bases, with 9 bases between them. The CDR3 is CASSVATRANYGYTF. The DNA of the CDR3 is TGTGCCAGCAGCGTAGCTACCCGGGCTAACTATGGCTACACCTTC.

The V and J genes are TRBV7-3 and TRBJ1-1; TRBD1 matches at 8 bases. This CDR3 has 15 residues. Germline CDR1 reads SGHTA; CDR2 reads FQGTGA. Trimming cost V 5 bases and J 4 bases; bases outside gene matches: 9. The CDR3 sequence is CASSLTGGTLTEAFF. For the CDR3, the DNA is TGTGCCAGCAGCCTCACAGGGGGGACTCTCACTGAAGCTTTCTTT.

This CDR3 reads CASSHGLAAGDTQYF. CDR3 sequence (DNA): TGCGCCAGCAGCCACGGACTAGCCGCTGGAGATACGCAGTATTTT. V and J are TRBV5-1 and TRBJ2-3, with 8 bases that match TRBD2. V gave up 4 bases and J gave up 5 bases; unmatched junction bases: 9. The CDR3 has 15 residues. The V gene's germline CDR1 is SGHRS and CDR2 YFSETQ.

The rearrangement joins TRBV18 to TRBJ2-7; 9 nucleotides line up with TRBD1. The CDR3 consists of 18 residues. Trimming cost V 3 bases and J 5 bases; bases outside gene matches: 17. Germline CDR1 reads KGHSH; CDR2 reads LQKENI. The CDR3 protein is CASSPFPPGRDRANEQYF. The CDR3 DNA follows: TGTGCCAGCTCACCTTTCCCCCCCGGCCGGGACAGGGCGAACGAGCAGTACTTC. Variable domain in full (rest from reference TRBV18 and TRBJ2-7): NAGVMQNPRHLVRRRGQEARLRCSPMKGHSHVYWYRQLPEEGLKFMVYLQKENIIDESGMPKERFSAEFPKEGPSILRIQQVVRGDSAAYFCASSPFPPGRDRANEQYFGPGTRLTVT.

The V call is TRBV7-9, the J call TRBJ1-1; D gene ambiguous. Germline CDR1 and CDR2: SEHNR and FQNEAQ (reference sequence). The CDR3 has 14 residues. Trimming left V 2 bases short and J 5 bases short, with 12 bases between. The CDR3 nucleotides are TGTGCCAGCAGCTTAATCGGGAGGGTTACTGAAGCTTTCTTT. Amino acid sequence: CASSLIGRVTEAFF.

The gene calls are TRBV6-1 and TRBJ2-5, with TRBD2 matching over 10 bases. The ends lost 4 bases at V and 5 bases at J; junction bases unmatched: 7. From germline, CDR1 is MNHNS and CDR2 SASEGT. CDR3 length equals 15 residues. CDR3 DNA sequence: TGTGCCAGCAGTGTTCTAGCGGGAGTAACGGAGACCCAGTACTTC. As protein: CASSVLAGVTETQYF.

The chain links TRBV29-1 to TRBJ1-4; 7 positions match TRBD1. Germline loops: CDR1 SQVTM, CDR2 ANQGSEA. The CDR3 extends over 14 amino acids. The trim removed 7 bases at V and 3 bases at J, leaving 8 bases unmatched. For the CDR3, the DNA is TGCAGCGCATCCAAGACAGGGCCTAATGAAAAACTGTTTTTT. As protein: CSASKTGPNEKLFF.

This chain uses TRBV29-1 with TRBJ2-7; TRBD1 aligns across 10 bases. The CDR3 extends over 15 amino acids. Germline V gives CDR1 SQVTM, CDR2 ANQGSEA. Unmatched junction bases numbered 7, after V lost 4 bases and J lost 1 base. The CDR3 region has the DNA TGCAGCGTTGTTCAGGGGACAGGGGCTTCCTACGAGCAGTACTTC. It encodes CSVVQGTGASYEQYF.

The J gene is TRBJ1-3, the V gene TRBV7-9, with TRBD1 identical over 9 bases. Trimming at V came to 0 bases and at J to 5 bases, leaving 2 bases not matched to a gene. CDR1 and CDR2 (germline): SEHNR, FQNEAQ (reference sequence). The CDR3 extends over 15 amino acids. CDR3 region: CASSLATGGRNTIYF. The CDR3 coding sequence is TGTGCCAGCAGCTTAGCCACAGGGGGCAGAAACACCATATATTTT.

The chain uses TRBV11-2 and TRBJ2-1; TRBD2 matches at 11 bases. Trimming at V came to 4 bases and at J to 8 bases, leaving 10 bases not matched to a gene. Per germline, CDR1 SGHAT and CDR2 FQNNGV. The CDR3 length is 16 residues. The CDR3 here is CASSSLAGGPAHEQFF. CDR3 nucleotides: TGTGCCAGCAGCTCCTTAGCGGGAGGGCCTGCACATGAGCAGTTCTTC. The full variable domain, with the rest looked up from reference TRBV11-2 and TRBJ2-1, is EAGVAQSPRYKIIEKRQSVAFWCNPISGHATLYWYQQILGQGPKLLIQFQNNGVVDDSQLPKDRFSAERLKGVDSTLKIQPAKLEDSAVYLCASSSLAGGPAHEQFFGPGTRLTVL.

The chain joins TRBV13 to TRBJ1-3, with D unresolved. The length of the CDR3 is 15 residues. The ends were cut back, 0 bases at V and 1 base at J, with 7 bases in the middle. CDR1 PRHDT and CDR2 FYEKMQ come from the germline V gene (reference sequence). CDR3 nucleotides: TGTGCCAGCAGCTTAGGGATCGGGTCTGGAAACACCATATATTTT. Protein product: CASSLGIGSGNTIYF.

V usage is TRBV27 and J usage is TRBJ1-2; 9 bases agree with TRBD1. Trimming cost V 3 bases and J 7 bases; bases outside gene matches: 12. This CDR3 is 16 amino acids long. The V gene's germline CDR1 is MNHEY and CDR2 SMNVEV (reference sequence). The CDR3 sequence: CASSLGNTGGGGGYTF. The CDR3 coding sequence is TGTGCCAGCAGTTTGGGGAATACAGGGGGCGGAGGTGGCTACACCTTC.

J is TRBJ2-2 and V is TRBV19; 11 bases are a match to TRBD2. The CDR3 covers 17 residues. The germline V gene encodes CDR1 LNHDA and CDR2 SQIVND (reference sequence). Trimming at V came to 6 bases and at J to 5 bases, leaving 11 bases not matched to a gene. Here the CDR3 DNA reads TGTGCCAGTAGAGCATACGCCGGGACTAGCGGAACCGGGGAGCTGTTTTTT. Translation gives CASRAYAGTSGTGELFF.

The rearrangement links TRBV14 to TRBJ2-1; D ambiguous. CDR1 and CDR2 from the germline V gene are SGHDN and FVKESK. This CDR3 contains 14 residues. V lost 2 bases, J lost 2 bases, and 7 bases lay in between. CDR3: CASSQLRAYNEQFF. CDR3 in DNA: TGTGCCAGCAGCCAACTCCGCGCCTACAATGAGCAGTTCTTC.

The genes are TRBV6-6 and TRBJ2-2, with 10 bases aligning to TRBD1. V shed 6 bases, J shed 5 bases, and the junction held 9 bases outside the gene matches. CDR3 length: 16 amino acids. Germline V gene data show CDR1 as MNHNY and CDR2 as SVGAGI (reference sequence). CDR3 residues: CASRPPGTGVTGELFF. The CDR3 DNA reads as TGTGCCAGCAGGCCTCCCGGGACAGGGGTAACCGGGGAGCTGTTTTTT.

The chain carries TRBV28 and TRBJ2-7; D might be TRBD1 (7 bases). Germline V CDR1 and CDR2: MDHEN, SYDVKM. The CDR3 runs to 15 residues. V lost 5 bases, J lost 3 bases, and 17 bases lay in between. CDR3 bases: TGTGCCAGCAGTCTTCGACAGGGAGGTAGCTACGAGCAGTACTTC. Translating gives CASSLRQGGSYEQYF.

The rearrangement uses TRBV7-3 and TRBJ1-3; D perhaps matches TRBD1 (6 bases). In germline, CDR1 is SGHTA, CDR2 FQGTGA. The CDR3 length is 15 residues. The V end was cut by 3 bases, the J end by 0 bases, with 9 bases between. Here the CDR3 reads CASSLTGTSGNTIYF. The CDR3 nucleotides are TGTGCCAGCAGCTTGACAGGCACCTCTGGAAACACCATATATTTT.

The chain employs TRBV6-5 and TRBJ2-1, with a possible D match to TRBD2 (6 bases). This CDR3 contains 13 residues. CDR1 and CDR2 from the germline V gene are MNHEY and SVGAGI. Deletions cut 7 bases from V and 8 bases from J, with 15 bases between. The CDR3 DNA follows: TGTGCCAGCAACAGAGGAGGGCCGGATGAGCAGTTCTTC. Its protein is CASNRGGPDEQFF.

This chain connects TRBV12-5 to TRBJ1-5; tentatively, D is TRBD1 (6 bases). V was shortened by 3 bases and J by 11 bases, with 11 bases between the two germline ends. The CDR3 extends over 12 amino acids. Germline CDR1 and CDR2: LGHNT and FRNRAP. The CDR3 DNA follows: TGTGCTAGTGGTTTAGGGGGGGGAACCCAGCATTTT. This gives the protein CASGLGGGTQHF.

The chain carries TRBV4-2 and TRBJ2-6, with 7 bases lining up with TRBD1. V lost 0 bases to trimming and J lost 2 bases; unmatched junction nucleotides: 4. Per the germline V gene, CDR1 is LGHNA and CDR2 is YNFKEQ. The CDR3 totals 17 residues. CDR3 residues: CASSQETGLAGANVLTF. CDR3 in DNA: TGTGCCAGCAGCCAAGAGACAGGGTTAGCTGGGGCCAACGTCCTGACTTTC.

This chain joins TRBV25-1 and TRBJ1-2, with 7 bases identical to TRBD1. Germline V gives CDR1 MGHDK, CDR2 SYGVNS. The CDR3 length is 15 residues. The ends lost 2 bases at V and 8 bases at J; junction bases unmatched: 11. This CDR3 is CASSELQAGGKGYTF. In DNA form, the CDR3 reads TGTGCCAGCAGTGAACTCCAGGCAGGGGGGAAAGGCTACACCTTC.

The chain couples TRBV2 to TRBJ2-7, with D possibly being TRBD2 (7 bases). Germline CDR1 reads SNHLY; CDR2 reads FYNNEI. Between the trimmed V and J ends, which lost 4 bases and 4 bases, there was a span of 14 bases. The CDR3 has 14 residues. The CDR3 sequence: CASSGGGARYEQYF. CDR3 nucleotide sequence: TGTGCCAGCAGTGGGGGGGGCGCTAGGTACGAGCAGTACTTC.

The chain employs TRBV6-5 and TRBJ2-7; 9 bases are shared with TRBD2. CDR3 length: 15 residues. The germline V gene encodes CDR1 MNHEY and CDR2 SVGAGI. The V gene end was trimmed by 0 bases and the J gene end by 3 bases; junction bases not matched to a gene: 3. CDR3 in amino acids: CASSYSFSGSYEQYF. DNA for the CDR3: TGTGCCAGCAGTTACTCGTTTAGCGGGAGCTACGAGCAGTACTTC.

The genes are TRBV7-8 and TRBJ2-7, with 11 bases matching TRBD2. J lost 3 bases, V lost 1 base, and 5 bases had no gene match. Germline V gives CDR1 SGHVS, CDR2 FQNEAQ. The CDR3 is 16 residues long. The CDR3 spells CASSLVAGGFNYEQYF. The CDR3 nucleotides read TGTGCCAGCAGCTTAGTAGCGGGGGGGTTTAACTACGAGCAGTACTTC.

This chain connects TRBV28 to TRBJ1-2, with TRBD1 as a possible D gene (5 bases). Per germline, CDR1 MDHEN and CDR2 SYDVKM. Trimming left V 4 bases short and J 8 bases short, with 14 bases between. This CDR3 is built from 13 residues. The DNA of the CDR3 is TGTGCCAGCAGTTCCGGCCAGGGTAGCGGCTACACCTTC. Its protein is CASSSGQGSGYTF.